These 25 T cell receptor beta chains were sequenced from one sample in a study of cytomegalovirus exposure and HLA in healthy donors. Primers: 60 Vbeta forward and 13 Jbeta reverse. Assay: immunoSEQ multiplex PCR; the TCRdb copy retains only in-frame clones and omits some. The sample holds 190,000 or so clones, 82% seen once. Material for sequencing was PBMCs. The source of these receptors is a woman aged 45 to 65 in good health and CMV-seropositive.

The rearrangement joins TRBV2 to TRBJ2-7; D might be TRBD1 (5 bases). The CDR3 totals 16 residues. Germline V lookup: CDR1 SNHLY, CDR2 FYNNEI. Between the trimmed V and J ends, which lost 5 bases and 3 bases, there was a span of 20 bases. The CDR3 coding sequence is TGTGCCAGCAGTCTGTCCCCAGCCGACAGAGGCTACGAGCAGTACTTC. Its translation: CASSLSPADRGYEQYF. Variable domain in full (rest from reference TRBV2 and TRBJ2-7): EPEVTQTPSHQVTQMGQEVILRCVPISNHLYFYWYRQILGQKVEFLVSFYNNEISEKSEIFDDQFSVERPDGSNFTLKIRSTKLEDSAMYFCASSLSPADRGYEQYFGPGTRLTVT.

The V gene is TRBV7-2, the J gene TRBJ1-2; D uncertain. The CDR3 extends over 16 amino acids. V was cut by 0 bases and J by 10 bases, with 21 bases left in between. CDR1 and CDR2 from the germline V gene are SGHTA and FQGNSA. DNA of the CDR3: TGTGCCAGCAGCTTAGCGGGGAATGCTCTGGACTTCGCCTACACCTTC. This encodes CASSLAGNALDFAYTF.

The chain joins TRBV5-6 to TRBJ2-3; 7 bases are shared with TRBD1. The V gene end was trimmed by 3 bases and the J gene end by 2 bases; junction bases not matched to a gene: 6. Germline values: CDR1 SGHDT, CDR2 YYEEEE. The CDR3 loop spans 15 amino acids. The CDR3 protein is CASSSRGIYTDTQYF. The CDR3 DNA reads as TGTGCCAGCAGCTCCAGGGGGATTTACACAGATACGCAGTATTTT.

This chain links TRBV27 with TRBJ2-5; no reliable D call. CDR1 and CDR2 from the germline V gene are MNHEY and SMNVEV (reference sequence). The CDR3 extends over 13 amino acids. Trimming removed 2 bases from V and 3 bases from J, with 7 bases in between. The DNA of the CDR3 is TGTGCCAGCAGTTTAGGCAGGAAAGAGACCCAGTACTTC. Residues: CASSLGRKETQYF.

The CDR3 sequence is CSAAAGYEAFF. The CDR3 region has the DNA TGCAGTGCTGCCGCGGGTTATGAAGCTTTCTTT. The chain links TRBV20-1 to TRBJ1-1, with D hard to call. CDR3 length: 11 amino acids. Trimming removed 5 bases from V and 7 bases from J, with 11 bases in between. The germline gives CDR1 DFQATT, CDR2 SNEGSKA (reference sequence).

This clone occurred a few times. The chain recombines TRBV1 with TRBJ2-1; the table's D call TRBD2 went unverified against the DNA. TRBV1 is recorded as a pseudogene. CDR3 length: 17 residues. CDR3 region: CTSSQGSGLVSRNEQFF. CDR3 in DNA: TGCACCAGCAGCCAAGGGTCGGGGTTAGTATCGCGCAATGAGCAGTTCTTC.

V is TRBV6-5 and J is TRBJ2-7; 10 nucleotides align to TRBD2. The ends lost 3 bases at V and 2 bases at J; junction bases unmatched: 7. Germline V lookup: CDR1 MNHEY, CDR2 SVGAGI. CDR3 length: 16 amino acids. The CDR3 reads CASSYHLAGATYEQYF. The CDR3 DNA is TGTGCCAGCAGTTATCATCTAGCGGGGGCGACCTACGAGCAGTACTTC.

The genes are TRBV5-1 and TRBJ2-7; TRBD2 is a possible D gene (6 bases). In germline, CDR1 is SGHRS, CDR2 YFSETQ. Deletions cut 0 bases from V and 5 bases from J, with 18 bases between. This CDR3 has 16 residues. This chain's CDR3 is CASSLDIGPPGDEQYF. CDR3 DNA sequence: TGCGCCAGCAGCTTGGATATAGGGCCCCCGGGGGACGAGCAGTACTTC.

The gene calls are TRBV7-8 and TRBJ1-2; 9 nucleotides match TRBD1. Germline loops: CDR1 SGHVS, CDR2 FQNEAQ. V was clipped by 6 bases and J by 3 bases; unmatched bases: 5. CDR3 size: 14 residues. In DNA form, the CDR3 reads TGTGCCAGCAGTGCACAGGGGGCTGACTATGGCTACACCTTC. Translation: CASSAQGADYGYTF. The full variable domain, in which reference TRBV7-8 and TRBJ1-2 provide the parts outside the CDR3, is GAGVSQSPRYKVAKRGQDVALRCDPISGHVSLFWYQQALGQGPEFLTYFQNEAQLDKSGLPSDRFFAERPEGSVSTLKIQRTQQEDSAVYLCASSAQGADYGYTFGSGTRLTVV.

This chain connects TRBV5-4 to TRBJ2-7, with 7 bases fitting TRBD1. The CDR3 is 15 residues long. With V trimmed by 3 bases and J by 2 bases, 8 bases remained unmatched. The germline CDR1 and CDR2 sequences are SGHNT and YYREEE (reference sequence). CDR3 region: CASSSGQVSAYEQYF. The CDR3, as DNA: TGTGCCAGCAGCTCCGGACAGGTCAGCGCCTACGAGCAGTACTTC.

With regard to this clone: One end of the junction does not line up with germline, which may come from a read error. The rearrangement uses TRBV7-9 and TRBJ2-1; possibly TRBD2 for D (6 bases). CDR3 size: 15 residues. CDR1 is SEHNR, CDR2 FQNEAQ, per germline (reference sequence). This CDR3 is CSSSLTRDSDNEQFF. As DNA, the CDR3 is TGTTCCAGCAGCTTAACTAGGGACTCCGACAATGAGCAGTTCTTC.

V is TRBV30 and J is TRBJ2-7, with 12 bases identical to TRBD2. The CDR3 runs to 13 residues. In germline, CDR1 is GTSNPN, CDR2 SVGIG (reference sequence). Losses at the gene ends were 5 bases for V and 5 bases for J; bases not matched to a gene: 4. The CDR3 is CAWRLAGANEQYF. For the CDR3, the DNA is TGTGCCTGGCGACTAGCGGGGGCTAACGAGCAGTACTTC.

The gene calls are TRBV2 and TRBJ1-1, with D hard to call. The V gene's germline CDR1 is SNHLY and CDR2 FYNNEI. V lost 8 bases and J lost 0, with 10 bases in between. The CDR3 loop spans 13 amino acids. This chain's CDR3 is CASVTEMNTEAFF. As DNA, the CDR3 is TGTGCCAGCGTTACCGAGATGAACACTGAAGCTTTCTTT.

The rearrangement joins TRBV5-4 to TRBJ1-2; the match to TRBD1 covers 9 bases. CDR1 and CDR2 (germline): SGHNT, YYREEE (reference sequence). CDR3 length equals 15 residues. The junction had 10 bases not matched to a gene; V was cut back by 3 bases and J by 7 bases. In DNA, the CDR3 is TGTGCCAGCAGCTCACTACAGGGGGCTTATGGTGGCTACACCTTC. Its protein is CASSSLQGAYGGYTF.

V gene TRBV5-1 combines with J gene TRBJ1-1; D remains unclear. Germline V gives CDR1 SGHRS, CDR2 YFSETQ. The CDR3 is 13 amino acids. V dropped 4 bases and J dropped 1 base, with 8 bases sitting between them. This CDR3 reads CASSRSGNTEAFF. CDR3 bases: TGCGCCAGCAGCCGGAGTGGGAACACTGAAGCTTTCTTT.

This chain uses TRBV18 with TRBJ2-7; D perhaps matches TRBD1 (5 bases). This CDR3 is built from 14 residues. The germline CDR1 and CDR2 sequences are KGHSH and LQKENI. V lost 6 bases to trimming and J lost 3 bases, with 15 bases between them. The CDR3 protein is CASSPPAGIYEQYF. The CDR3 DNA sequence: TGTGCCAGCTCCCCCCCGGCAGGGATCTACGAGCAGTACTTC. Complete variable domain (other parts from reference TRBV18 and TRBJ2-7): NAGVMQNPRHLVRRRGQEARLRCSPMKGHSHVYWYRQLPEEGLKFMVYLQKENIIDESGMPKERFSAEFPKEGPSILRIQQVVRGDSAAYFCASSPPAGIYEQYFGPGTRLTVT.

This clone was picked up a small number of times. Here the CDR3 reads CASSPYSSGANVLTF. DNA of the CDR3: TGTGCCAGCAGCCCCTATAGCTCTGGGGCCAACGTCCTGACTTTC. The chain links TRBV7-2 to TRBJ2-6; no clear D gene. The CDR3 extends over 15 amino acids. CDR1 is SGHTA, CDR2 FQGNSA, per germline. V dropped 5 bases and J dropped 0 bases, with 8 bases sitting between them.

The chain couples TRBV6-5 to TRBJ2-7; 15 positions match TRBD2. CDR3 length: 15 amino acids. Germline trimming cut 5 bases from V and 6 bases from J; bases unmatched to any gene: 5. Germline V gives CDR1 MNHEY, CDR2 SVGAGI. CDR3 coding DNA: TGTGCCAGCAGTGGACCGGGACTAGCGGGAGGCGAGCAGTACTTC. It yields the protein CASSGPGLAGGEQYF.

A few counts support this clone. The chain links TRBV4-1 to TRBJ1-2; 7 positions agree with TRBD1. The germline V gene has CDR1 MGHRA and CDR2 YSYEKL. This CDR3 comprises 18 residues. J was trimmed by 0 bases and V by 4 bases; bases with no gene match: 14. CDR3 sequence (DNA): TGCGCCAGCAGCCCGAGTATCCCCAGGGGGACTTCTAACTATGGCTACACCTTC. This translates into CASSPSIPRGTSNYGYTF.

This clone was picked up a small number of times. The CDR3: CSVGDRITYGYTF. In nucleotides, the CDR3 is TGCAGCGTTGGAGACAGGATAACCTATGGCTACACCTTC. This chain uses TRBV29-1 with TRBJ1-2, with a weak D call TRBD1 (6 bases). V gave up 4 bases and J gave up 4 bases, with 13 bases separating them. CDR1 and CDR2 from the germline V gene are SQVTM and ANQGSEA. This CDR3 region has 13 residues. Complete variable domain (other parts from reference TRBV29-1 and TRBJ1-2): SAVISQKPSRDICQRGTSLTIQCQVDSQVTMMFWYRQQPGQSLTLIATANQGSEATYESGFVIDKFPISRPNLTFSTLTVSNMSPEDSSIYLCSVGDRITYGYTFGSGTRLTVV.

Concerning this clone: Different DNA sequences within this sample yield the same CDR3. This chain connects TRBV6-5 to TRBJ1-1; the D is unclear. Trimming cost V 3 bases and J 1 base, with 12 bases left between them. This CDR3 is 15 amino acids long. The germline V gene has CDR1 MNHEY and CDR2 SVGAGI. CDR3 sequence (DNA): TGTGCCAGCAGTTATAATCCCGGGGAGAACACTGAAGCTTTCTTT. It translates to CASSYNPGENTEAFF.

Note on this clone: Compared with germline, one end of the junction differs, possibly owing to a read error. Here the CDR3 reads CASSLGPQEGTDTQYF. The DNA of the CDR3 is TGTGCTAGCAGCTTAGGTCCGCAGGAGGGCACAGATACGCAGTATTTT. This sequence joins TRBV7-7 and TRBJ2-3, with D possibly TRBD2 on 5 matching bases. The CDR3 has 16 residues. The germline gives CDR1 SSHAT, CDR2 FNYEAQ (reference sequence). Based on the CDR3 plus reference TRBV7-7 and TRBJ2-3, the full variable domain is GAGVSQSPRYKVTKRGQDVTLRCDPISSHATLYWYQQALGQGPEFLTYFNYEAQPDKSGLPSDRFSAERPEGSISTLTIQRTEQRDSAMYRCASSLGPQEGTDTQYFGPGTRLTVL.

The V call is TRBV2, the J call TRBJ2-3; 7 bases agree with TRBD1. CDR3 size: 14 residues. Germline V gives CDR1 SNHLY, CDR2 FYNNEI. The junction had 3 bases not matched to a gene; V was cut back by 6 bases and J by 0 bases. The CDR3 DNA follows: TGTGCCAGCAGGAGGGACAGAAGCACAGATACGCAGTATTTT. Translating it yields CASRRDRSTDTQYF.

V and J are TRBV5-1 and TRBJ1-1; D is possibly TRBD1 (6 bases). V was clipped by 4 bases and J by 4 bases, with 17 bases between them. The CDR3 extends over 15 amino acids. In germline, CDR1 is SGHRS, CDR2 YFSETQ. This CDR3 is CASSREGGGSTEAFF. DNA for the CDR3: TGCGCCAGCAGCCGGGAGGGGGGAGGGAGCACTGAAGCTTTCTTT. Supplemented by reference TRBV5-1 and TRBJ1-1, the full variable domain reads KAGVTQTPRYLIKTRGQQVTLSCSPISGHRSVSWYQQTPGQGLQFLFEYFSETQRNKGNFPGRFSGRQFSNSRSEMNVSTLELGDSALYLCASSREGGGSTEAFFGQGTRLTVV.

The rearrangement joins TRBV7-6 to TRBJ2-5, with 8 bases identical to TRBD1. From germline, CDR1 is SGHVS and CDR2 FNYEAQ. CDR3 size: 13 residues. With V trimmed by 5 bases and J by 4 bases, 3 bases remained unmatched. CDR3 nucleotides: TGTGCCAGCAGCCTCGACAGGGGAGAGACCCAGTACTTC. Encoded protein: CASSLDRGETQYF.